This entry lists 21 T cell receptor beta chains sequenced from one sample in a study of blood T cell repertoires in COVID-19. Using immunoSEQ multiplex PCR, the repertoire was profiled, and TCRdb retains in-frame clones only, with some absent. The table shows over 200,000 clones, with about 80% occurring only once. The sample consisted of peripheral blood. The receptors shown here come from a woman aged 40 to 50 with active or convalescent COVID-19.

The V gene is TRBV5-4, the J gene TRBJ1-1; the match to TRBD1 covers 9 bases. The CDR3 sequence is 14 residues long. V gave up 4 bases and J gave up 3 bases; unmatched junction bases: 4. CDR1 is SGHNT and CDR2 is YYREEE in the germline V gene (reference sequence). The CDR3 DNA sequence: TGTGCCAGCAGCCCTGGACAGGGGTACACTGAAGCTTTCTTT. Translated: CASSPGQGYTEAFF. The full variable domain, rest sourced from reference TRBV5-4 and TRBJ1-1, is ETGVTQSPTHLIKTRGQQVTLRCSSQSGHNTVSWYQQALGQGPQFIFQYYREEENGRGNFPPRFSGLQFPNYSSELNVNALELDDSALYLCASSPGQGYTEAFFGQGTRLTVV.

V is TRBV19 and J is TRBJ1-2; D is unclear. Trimming removed 6 bases from V and 0 bases from J, with 11 bases in between. The CDR3 runs to 14 residues. CDR1 and CDR2 from the germline V gene are LNHDA and SQIVND (reference sequence). CDR3 DNA sequence: TGTGCCAGTAGCGCAGATTCAGCTAACTATGGCTACACCTTC. Its translation: CASSADSANYGYTF.

The rearrangement joins TRBV10-3 to TRBJ1-2; unclear D gene. This CDR3 comprises 14 residues. Germline V lookup: CDR1 ENHRY, CDR2 SYGVKD. The V and J ends lost 4 bases and 8 bases respectively, with 17 bases between them. The CDR3 protein is CAISASPGSSGYTF. The CDR3, as DNA: TGTGCCATCAGTGCCAGCCCGGGGAGTTCAGGCTACACCTTC.

The V call is TRBV10-3, the J call TRBJ2-3; 9 nucleotides align to TRBD2. Germline CDR1 reads ENHRY; CDR2 reads SYGVKD. V shed 1 base, J shed 3 bases, and the junction held 11 bases outside the gene matches. This CDR3 is built from 18 residues. CDR3 in amino acids: CAISEWQGGGVSTDTQYF. The CDR3 nucleotides are TGTGCCATCAGTGAGTGGCAAGGCGGGGGGGTCTCGACAGATACGCAGTATTTT.

This clone was recorded once. The gene calls are TRBV10-2 and TRBJ2-1; D might be TRBD2 (5 bases). CDR1 and CDR2 from the germline V gene are WSHSY and SAAADI. V dropped 6 bases and J dropped 8 bases, with 14 bases sitting between them. This CDR3 comprises 13 residues. CDR3 protein: CASRDPSNYEQFF. CDR3 nucleotides: TGCGCCAGCAGGGACCCTAGCAACTATGAGCAGTTCTTC.

This chain uses TRBV19 with TRBJ1-2; maybe TRBD1 (6 bases). The germline V gene has CDR1 LNHDA and CDR2 SQIVND (reference sequence). The CDR3 spans 16 residues. V was clipped by 7 bases and J by 3 bases, with 21 bases between them. The CDR3: CASKSIGLDSDYGYTF. The CDR3, as DNA: TGTGCCAGTAAATCTATCGGTTTGGACAGTGACTATGGCTACACCTTC.

The rearrangement uses TRBV20-1 and TRBJ2-1; 10 bases match TRBD2. CDR1 is DFQATT and CDR2 is SNEGSKA in the germline V gene (reference sequence). The ends lost 5 bases at V and 8 bases at J; junction bases unmatched: 0. The CDR3 extends over 11 amino acids. The CDR3 coding sequence is TGCAGTGCTGGGACTAGCGATGAGCAGTTCTTC. Translated: CSAGTSDEQFF.

The chain is built from TRBV5-6 and TRBJ1-2, with a tentative D call TRBD1 (5 bases). The CDR3 is 15 amino acids. Trimming removed 0 bases from V and 1 base from J, with 10 bases in between. Per the germline V gene, CDR1 is SGHDT and CDR2 is YYEEEE. CDR3 DNA: TGTGCCAGCAGCTTGGACCAGACAGTTAACTATGGCTACACCTTC. It encodes CASSLDQTVNYGYTF.

The chain combines TRBV9 with TRBJ2-7; 8 positions match TRBD2. From germline, CDR1 is SGDLS and CDR2 YYNGEE. CDR3 size: 15 residues. V was clipped by 4 bases and J by 5 bases; unmatched bases: 11. The DNA of the CDR3 is TGTGCCAGCAGCCCAACCGGGGGGGCCCGCGACGAGCAGTACTTC. It is translated as CASSPTGGARDEQYF.

The J gene is TRBJ1-1, the V gene TRBV24-1; no clear D. CDR3 length: 12 residues. CDR1 is KGHDR, CDR2 SFDVKD, per germline. V lost 5 bases, J lost 6 bases, and 9 bases lay in between. The DNA for the CDR3 is TGTGCCACCAGTGGGGCTGGTCCTGAAGCTTTCTTT. Its protein is CATSGAGPEAFF.

This chain uses TRBV6-5 with TRBJ2-3; 7 positions agree with TRBD2. J lost 0 bases, V lost 9 bases, and 9 bases had no gene match. Germline V lookup: CDR1 MNHEY, CDR2 SVGAGI. The CDR3 loop spans 15 amino acids. The CDR3 sequence: CASTRSSGSTDTQYF. The DNA for the CDR3 is TGTGCCAGTACCCGCAGTAGCGGGAGCACAGATACGCAGTATTTT.

This chain joins TRBV7-2 and TRBJ1-3, with 9 positions matching TRBD1. The V gene end was trimmed by 5 bases and the J gene end by 9 bases; junction bases not matched to a gene: 8. CDR1 SGHTA and CDR2 FQGNSA come from the germline V gene. The CDR3 covers 14 residues. This CDR3 reads CASSPGTGRVTIYF. The CDR3, as DNA: TGTGCCAGCAGCCCCGGGACAGGGCGCGTCACCATATATTTT.

This chain joins TRBV5-1 and TRBJ2-3; possibly TRBD2 for D (6 bases). Germline V CDR1 and CDR2: SGHRS, YFSETQ. The length of the CDR3 is 15 residues. Between the trimmed V and J ends, which lost 7 bases and 0 bases, there was a span of 15 bases. CDR3 region: CASGSGGGSTDTQYF. The CDR3 DNA is TGCGCCAGCGGAAGCGGTGGAGGGAGCACAGATACGCAGTATTTT.

This clone turned up a few times. V and J are TRBV30 and TRBJ2-2; 8 bases match TRBD1. CDR3 size: 15 residues. Losses at the gene ends were 2 bases for V and 4 bases for J; bases not matched to a gene: 6. Germline V gene sequence: CDR1 GTSNPN, CDR2 SVGIG (reference sequence). CDR3 region: CAWSIRQGRTGELFF. The DNA of the CDR3 is TGTGCCTGGAGTATCCGACAGGGGCGCACCGGGGAGCTGTTTTTT.

This clone was recorded once. This chain uses TRBV19 with TRBJ1-1; 10 positions match TRBD1. CDR3 length equals 16 residues. V lost 3 bases, J lost 7 bases, and 11 bases stayed unmatched. Per germline, CDR1 LNHDA and CDR2 SQIVND (reference sequence). CDR3 sequence: CASSISPGTGDIEAFF. The CDR3 DNA reads TGTGCCAGTAGTATTTCCCCAGGGACAGGGGATATTGAAGCTTTCTTT.

V usage is TRBV2 and J usage is TRBJ1-2; D is ambiguous. The length of the CDR3 is 12 residues. Germline V gene data show CDR1 as SNHLY and CDR2 as FYNNEI. Trimming pared 4 bases from V and 7 bases from J, leaving 10 bases between. This CDR3 is CASSAEGGGYTF. DNA for the CDR3: TGTGCCAGCAGTGCAGAGGGTGGTGGCTACACCTTC.

In DNA form, the CDR3 reads TGTGCCAGCAGCGTAGGAGGGCCCTCCTACGAGCAGTACTTC. This gives the protein CASSVGGPSYEQYF. This rearrangement joins TRBV9 to TRBJ2-7; TRBD2 is a possible D gene (5 bases). The germline V and J ends were trimmed by 0 bases and 0 bases, with 7 bases remaining between them. The germline CDR1 and CDR2 sequences are SGDLS and YYNGEE. CDR3 size: 14 residues.

This chain connects TRBV7-5 to TRBJ2-7; TRBD1, as called in the table, went unchecked against the DNA. TRBV7-5 constitutes a pseudogene. The CDR3 has 15 residues. The CDR3 loop reads CARSDKGSCSYEQYF. In DNA form, the CDR3 reads TGTGCCAGAAGCGATAAGGGGTCCTGCTCCTACGAGCAGTACTTC.

The chain is built from TRBV5-1 and TRBJ2-6; possible D gene TRBD1, 5 bases. Germline lookup yields CDR1 SGHRS and CDR2 YFSETQ. The CDR3 totals 15 residues. Trimming left V 0 bases short and J 1 base short, with 5 bases between. CDR3 sequence: CASSLEGSGANVLTF. CDR3 bases: TGCGCCAGCAGCTTGGAGGGGTCTGGGGCCAACGTCCTGACTTTC.

The J gene is TRBJ1-2, the V gene TRBV29-1; 8 bases line up with TRBD1. Trimming removed 3 bases from V and 7 bases from J; junction bases left unmatched: 10. CDR3 size: 14 residues. Germline V lookup: CDR1 SQVTM, CDR2 ANQGSEA. CDR3 in amino acids: CSVDYSQGASGYTF. The CDR3 DNA is TGCAGCGTTGATTACAGCCAGGGGGCGTCTGGCTACACCTTC.

The chain couples TRBV4-3 to TRBJ1-2, with a possible D match to TRBD1 (6 bases). The CDR3 is made up of 15 amino acids. Between the trimmed V and J ends, which lost 0 bases and 2 bases, there was a span of 10 bases. Per germline, CDR1 LGHNA and CDR2 YSLEER. The CDR3 is CASSQDPQGNYGYTF. The CDR3 DNA is TGCGCCAGCAGCCAAGATCCCCAGGGGAACTATGGCTACACCTTC.